Listed below are T cell receptor beta chains from one sample, sequenced in a study of CD8 T cells in Susac syndrome. TCRdb re-called the immunoSEQ multiplex PCR reads through MiXCR, storing one row per CDR3 protein. The table lists around 190,000 distinct CDR3 sequences, under 95% of them singletons, with 0.09% to 0.12% in the top ten. Sequenced sample: CD4+ T cells from PBMCs. All receptors come from a human donor in good health. CDR3s include the opening cysteine and the closing phenylalanine or tryptophan. Fields, in order: clone size, V gene, J gene, D gene, CDR3 protein, CDR3 DNA. A D gene is named only where the DNA matches it firmly. The listing skips clone size in some rows; elsewhere it reads once, few, many or a size class.

NA	TRBV29-1	TRBJ1-1	TRBD1	CSVQGGRFGTEAFF	TGCAGCGTACAGGGGGGCCGCTTTGGCACTGAAGCTTTCTTT
NA	TRBV30	TRBJ2-5	NA	CAWSSGSETQYF	TGTGCCTGGAGTTCTGGGTCAGAGACCCAGTACTTC
NA	TRBV3-1	TRBJ1-5	NA	CASSQDLGAGAYNQPQHF	TGTGCCAGCAGCCAAGACTTGGGGGCGGGGGCATACAATCAGCCCCAGCATTTT
once	TRBV6-5	TRBJ2-1	TRBD1	CASSYSRGQGIFNEQFF	TGTGCCAGCAGTTACAGCCGGGGACAGGGGATCTTCAATGAGCAGTTCTTC
NA	TRBV7-2	TRBJ1-6	NA	CASSFRTANSPLHF	TGTGCCAGCAGCTTCCGGACAGCCAATTCACCCCTCCACTTT
once	TRBV3-1	TRBJ1-2	TRBD1	CASSQGIIGTDGYTF	TGTGCCAGCAGCCAAGGTATTATTGGGACAGACGGCTACACCTTC
NA	TRBV15	TRBJ1-1	TRBD1	CATSKATGQAFF	TGTGCCACCAGCAAAGCGACAGGGCAAGCTTTCTTT
NA	TRBV3-1	TRBJ2-6	NA	CASSPTFGGTGANVLTF	TGTGCCAGCAGCCCCACTTTTGGAGGGACTGGGGCCAACGTCCTGACTTTC
NA	TRBV30	TRBJ1-6	NA	CAWSGDTDSPLHF	TGTGCCTGGAGTGGGGACACTGATTCACCCCTCCACTTT
NA	TRBV2	TRBJ1-5	NA	CASSGGQSSNQPQHF	TGTGCCAGCAGTGGTGGGCAGTCGAGCAATCAGCCCCAGCATTTT
NA	TRBV2	TRBJ1-5	NA	CASREKDYSNQPQHF	TGTGCCAGCAGAGAGAAGGATTATAGCAATCAGCCCCAGCATTTT
NA	TRBV3-1	TRBJ1-2	NA	CASSQGTRRHGYTF	TGTGCCAGCAGCCAAGGAACTCGACGCCATGGCTACACCTTC
NA	TRBV3-1	TRBJ2-3	TRBD2	CASSRDYTDTQYF	TGTGCCAGCAGCCGGGACTACACAGATACGCAGTATTTT
NA	TRBV6-2/TRBV6-3	TRBJ2-5	NA	CASSYHATSQYF	TGTGCCAGCAGTTACCACGCTACGTCCCAGTACTTC
once	TRBV5-1	TRBJ1-6	NA	CASSPEGNWPLHF	TGCGCCAGCAGCCCGGAGGGGAATTGGCCCCTCCACTTT
NA	TRBV29-1	TRBJ1-2	NA	CSADTGNYGYTF	TGCAGCGCCGATACAGGGAACTATGGCTACACCTTC
NA	TRBV6-6	TRBJ2-4	NA	CASSLGGDKNIQYF	TGTGCCAGCAGCCTAGGGGGGGACAAAAACATTCAGTACTTC
NA	TRBV25-1	TRBJ1-2	NA	CASRRGYGYGYTF	TGTGCCAGCAGAAGGGGGTACGGCTATGGCTACACCTTC
NA	TRBV2	TRBJ1-3	TRBD1	CASSRDRGGGNTIYF	TGTGCCAGCAGCCGGGACAGGGGAGGAGGAAACACCATATATTTT
once	TRBV12-3/TRBV12-4	TRBJ2-7	TRBD2	CASSLLSGRNSYEQYF	TGTGCCAGCAGTCTCCTTAGCGGGAGAAACTCCTACGAGCAGTACTTC
NA	TRBV20-1	TRBJ2-2	NA	CSAGPSIPNTGELFF	TGCAGTGCCGGGCCGTCGATTCCTAACACCGGGGAGCTGTTTTTT
NA	TRBV12-3/TRBV12-4	TRBJ2-3	NA	CASSFDWDTDTQYF	TGTGCCAGCAGTTTCGACTGGGACACAGATACGCAGTATTTT
NA	TRBV19	TRBJ2-1	TRBD2	CASSPSSGGRHEQFF	TGTGCCAGTAGTCCTTCTAGCGGGGGCCGACATGAGCAGTTCTTC
NA	TRBV9	TRBJ2-7	NA	CASSATVGPYEQYF	TGTGCCAGCAGCGCTACTGTTGGCCCCTACGAGCAGTACTTC
NA	TRBV29-1	TRBJ1-1	TRBD1	CSVMTGSNTEAFF	TGCAGCGTGATGACAGGGTCAAACACTGAAGCTTTCTTT
NA	TRBV6-1	TRBJ1-5	TRBD1	CASTSAGGKQPQHF	TGTGCCAGCACCTCGGCAGGGGGCAAACAGCCCCAGCATTTT
NA	TRBV20-1	TRBJ1-4	NA	CSARNGEKLFF	TGCAGTGCTAGAAACGGGGAAAAACTGTTTTTT
NA	TRBV28	TRBJ1-5	NA	CASRQSLYSNQPQHF	TGTGCCAGCCGACAGTCTCTTTATAGCAATCAGCCCCAGCATTTT
NA	TRBV5-6	TRBJ1-3	NA	CASSENFYSGNTIYF	TGTGCCAGCAGCGAGAACTTCTACTCTGGAAACACCATATATTTT
NA	TRBV5-5	TRBJ2-7	NA	CASSLQTVTYEQYF	TGTGCCAGCAGCTTACAGACTGTCACCTACGAGCAGTACTTC
few	TRBV6-6	TRBJ1-5	NA	CASSSTGNQPQHF	TGTGCCAGCTCCTCCACGGGCAATCAGCCCCAGCATTTT
NA	TRBV12-3/TRBV12-4	TRBJ1-1	NA	CASSWGVETEAFF	TGTGCCAGCAGTTGGGGGGTGGAGACTGAAGCTTTCTTT
NA	TRBV6-5	TRBJ2-4	NA	CASSSAYLAKNIQYF	TGTGCCAGCAGTTCTGCGTATCTAGCCAAAAACATTCAGTACTTC
NA	TRBV6-5	TRBJ1-1	NA	CASSYELNTEAFF	TGTGCCAGCAGTTACGAGTTGAACACTGAAGCTTTCTTT
NA	TRBV29-1	TRBJ2-3	NA	CTGDTFTDTQYF	TGCACCGGGGACACCTTCACAGATACGCAGTATTTT
NA	TRBV12-3/TRBV12-4	TRBJ2-7	TRBD1	CATTGGQGDYEQYF	TGTGCCACCACCGGCGGACAGGGGGACTACGAGCAGTACTTC
few	TRBV13	TRBJ2-7	NA	CASSLDAGPVGEQYF	TGTGCCAGCAGCTTAGATGCAGGACCCGTGGGCGAGCAGTACTTC
NA	TRBV11-2	TRBJ1-2	NA	CASSTRTLNYGYTF	TGTGCCAGCAGCACCCGGACACTAAACTATGGCTACACCTTC
NA	TRBV24-1	TRBJ2-5	TRBD2	CATSVVAGGFGQETQYF	TGTGCCACCAGTGTAGTAGCGGGGGGCTTCGGACAAGAGACCCAGTACTTC
NA	TRBV14	TRBJ2-2	NA	CASSQEGPTGVNTGELFF	TGTGCCAGCAGCCAAGAAGGCCCCACAGGAGTCAACACCGGGGAGCTGTTTTTT
NA	TRBV5-1	TRBJ2-5	TRBD2	CASSPSSGGRQETQYF	TGCGCCAGCAGCCCCTCCAGCGGGGGCCGTCAAGAGACCCAGTACTTC
NA	TRBV20-1	TRBJ2-3	TRBD1	CSALQGGTDTQYF	TGCAGTGCCCTCCAGGGGGGCACAGATACGCAGTATTTT
NA	TRBV19	TRBJ2-7	NA	CASSIARSYEQYF	TGTGCCAGTAGTATAGCCAGAAGCTACGAGCAGTACTTC
NA	TRBV7-3	TRBJ2-5	TRBD1	CASRLTGQETQYF	TGTGCCAGCAGGTTGACAGGGCAAGAGACCCAGTACTTC
NA	TRBV6-1	TRBJ2-2	NA	CASRRVQGLANTGELFF	TGTGCCAGCAGAAGGGTACAGGGCCTTGCGAACACCGGGGAGCTGTTTTTT
NA	TRBV5-1	TRBJ1-3	TRBD1	CASSLFSGTGISGNTIYF	TGCGCCAGCAGCTTGTTTTCCGGGACAGGCATCTCTGGAAACACCATATATTTT
NA	TRBV28	TRBJ2-3	NA	CATTPQGPSTDTQYF	TGTGCCACCACCCCCCAGGGGCCTAGCACAGATACGCAGTATTTT
NA	TRBV7-2	TRBJ1-2	NA	CASILTTGRRNYGYTF	TGTGCCAGCATTCTGACGACCGGGAGGAGAAACTATGGCTACACCTTC
NA	TRBV6-6	TRBJ1-2	NA	CASSESGVYPYGYTF	TGTGCCAGCAGTGAGTCGGGTGTATACCCATATGGCTACACCTTC
NA	TRBV7-2	TRBJ2-5	TRBD2	CASSLRGGRETQYF	TGTGCCAGCAGCTTACGCGGGGGGCGGGAGACCCAGTACTTC
NA	TRBV2	TRBJ2-7	NA	CASSDSSLSTYEQYF	TGTGCCAGCAGTGATTCCAGTCTATCCACCTACGAGCAGTACTTC
NA	TRBV19	TRBJ1-5	TRBD1	CASSIMPGQIFNQPQHF	TGTGCCAGTAGTATAATGCCGGGACAGATCTTCAATCAGCCCCAGCATTTT
NA	TRBV3-1	TRBJ1-5	NA	CASSLKAGTRGGNQPQHF	TGTGCCAGCAGCCTCAAGGCAGGTACGAGAGGGGGCAATCAGCCCCAGCATTTT
NA	TRBV20-1	TRBJ1-5	TRBD1	CSATNRGPNQPQHF	TGCAGTGCAACCAATAGGGGGCCCAATCAGCCCCAGCATTTT
NA	TRBV19	TRBJ2-5	NA	CASTGARRETQYF	TGTGCCAGTACCGGGGCCAGAAGGGAGACCCAGTACTTC
NA	TRBV30	TRBJ2-3	TRBD2	CAWSVPSGGAWDTQYF	TGTGCCTGGAGTGTACCCAGCGGGGGGGCCTGGGATACGCAGTATTTT
NA	TRBV10-3	TRBJ1-1	TRBD1	CAISVDGQGANTEAFF	TGTGCCATCAGTGTCGATGGACAGGGGGCGAACACTGAAGCTTTCTTT
once	TRBV7-2	TRBJ2-5	TRBD2	CASSPPAGALFQETQYF	TGTGCCAGCAGCCCCCCAGCGGGGGCCCTATTCCAAGAGACCCAGTACTTC
NA	TRBV7-9	TRBJ2-2	TRBD1	CASRLRTGGFTGELFF	TGTGCCAGCAGGCTACGGACAGGGGGCTTCACCGGGGAGCTGTTTTTT